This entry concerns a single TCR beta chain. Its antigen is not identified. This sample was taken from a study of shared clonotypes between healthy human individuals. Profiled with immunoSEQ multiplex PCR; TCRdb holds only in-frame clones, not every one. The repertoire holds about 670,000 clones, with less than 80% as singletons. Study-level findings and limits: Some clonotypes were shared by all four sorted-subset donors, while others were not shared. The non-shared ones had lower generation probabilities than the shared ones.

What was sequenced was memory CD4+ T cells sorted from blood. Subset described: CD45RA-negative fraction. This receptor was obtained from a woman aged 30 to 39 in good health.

DNA of the CDR3: TGTGCCAGCAGCTTAGGCCTAGGGGCGGGACCGAGATACGAGCAGTACTTC. It codes for CASSLGLGAGPRYEQYF. This chain connects TRBV7-2 to TRBJ2-7; possible D gene TRBD2, 6 bases. CDR1 and CDR2 (germline): SGHTA, FQGNSA. V dropped 1 base and J dropped 4 bases, with 20 bases sitting between them. The CDR3 spans 17 residues.